This TCR beta chain was captured in a study of OX40 agonist ivuxolimab in advanced cancers. Sequencing used immunoSEQ multiplex PCR; TCRdb keeps in-frame clones, though not all of them. The table lists about 14,000 clones, about 90% of them singletons, with over 20% in the top ten. Germline V CDR1 and CDR2: SGDLS, YYNGEE. The V and J ends lost 3 bases and 6 bases respectively, with 10 bases between them. The CDR3 spans 12 residues. This sequence joins TRBV9 and TRBJ2-7; D gene unclear. The TCR sequence derives from an adult with an advanced solid tumor such as melanoma, head and neck, liver or kidney cancer. The sample consisted of CD4+ or CD8+ T cells sorted from blood, taken in a trial of the OX40 agonist ivuxolimab. In DNA, the CDR3 is TGTGCCAGCAGCGGAACACGGGCCGAGCAGTACTTC. This sequence encodes CASSGTRAEQYF.